Following are 7 T cell receptor beta chains from one sample sequenced in a study of CD8 T cells in Susac syndrome. The authors reverse transcribed roughly 0.5 to 1 ug RNA with random hexamers. TCRdb analysed the immunoSEQ multiplex PCR reads with MiXCR anew, one entry per CDR3 protein. Of around 170,000 distinct CDR3 sequences in the sample, 92% are singletons; the top ten hold approximately 0.073%. The sequencing input was CD4+ T cells from PBMCs. The receptors were sampled from a human donor in good health.

V is TRBV5-1 and J is TRBJ2-7; D possibly corresponds to TRBD2 (5 bases). Germline V gives CDR1 SGHRS, CDR2 YFSETQ. Deletions cut 3 bases from V and 2 bases from J, with 12 bases between. The CDR3 runs to 14 residues. The CDR3 coding sequence is TGCGCCAGCAGCTCCGGACTGCCGACCTACGAGCAGTACTTC. This encodes CASSSGLPTYEQYF.

The gene calls are TRBV20-1 and TRBJ2-7, with 11 positions matching TRBD1. V lost 7 bases, J lost 3 bases, and 8 bases stayed unmatched. The CDR3 consists of 14 residues. The germline gives CDR1 DFQATT, CDR2 SNEGSKA (reference sequence). The CDR3 region is CSGRGGTGGYEQYF. CDR3 sequence (DNA): TGCAGTGGCCGCGGCGGGACAGGGGGCTACGAGCAGTACTTC.

In DNA form, the CDR3 reads TGTGCCAGCAGCCAACCCCGCGGGACAGGGGGGAAATCCTACGAGCAGTACTTC. Translation gives CASSQPRGTGGKSYEQYF. This chain uses TRBV14 with TRBJ2-7; TRBD1 aligns across 11 bases. CDR1 is SGHDN, CDR2 FVKESK, per germline. V shed 2 bases and J 1 base; nucleotides not matched to a gene: 10. There are 18 residues in the CDR3. Variable domain in full (rest from reference TRBV14 and TRBJ2-7): EAGVTQFPSHSVIEKGQTVTLRCDPISGHDNLYWYRRVMGKEIKFLLHFVKESKQDESGMPNNRFLAERTGGTYSTLKVQPAELEDSGVYFCASSQPRGTGGKSYEQYFGPGTRLTVT.

This chain's CDR3 is CASSHSATQYF. The CDR3 DNA follows: TGTGCCAGCAGCCACTCTGCAACCCAGTACTTC. V is TRBV14 and J is TRBJ2-5; D unresolved. The germline CDR1 and CDR2 sequences are SGHDN and FVKESK. V lost 3 bases, J lost 8 bases, and 7 bases lay in between. This CDR3 is built from 11 residues.

The J gene is TRBJ2-7, the V gene TRBV5-6, with D hard to call. Germline V lookup: CDR1 SGHDT, CDR2 YYEEEE. V was pared by 2 bases and J by 2 bases, with 14 bases between. The CDR3 has 15 amino acids. CDR3 DNA sequence: TGTGCCAGCAGCTTCGGACGGTCGCTCCCCTACGAGCAGTACTTC. The encoded protein is CASSFGRSLPYEQYF.

V and J are TRBV28 and TRBJ2-7; tentatively, D is TRBD1 (6 bases). Deletions cut 4 bases from V and 2 bases from J, with 12 bases between. Germline loops: CDR1 MDHEN, CDR2 SYDVKM. CDR3 length: 14 residues. The CDR3 here is CASSWRQGTYEQYF. CDR3 bases: TGTGCCAGCAGTTGGCGGCAGGGGACCTACGAGCAGTACTTC.

This chain uses TRBV2 with TRBJ2-6; D gene uncertain. The V gene lost 8 bases and the J gene lost 0 bases, with 2 bases spanning the gap. The CDR3 sequence is 12 residues long. The germline CDR1 and CDR2 sequences are SNHLY and FYNNEI. The CDR3 here is CASHSGANVLTF. Here the CDR3 DNA reads TGTGCCAGCCACTCTGGGGCCAACGTCCTGACTTTC.